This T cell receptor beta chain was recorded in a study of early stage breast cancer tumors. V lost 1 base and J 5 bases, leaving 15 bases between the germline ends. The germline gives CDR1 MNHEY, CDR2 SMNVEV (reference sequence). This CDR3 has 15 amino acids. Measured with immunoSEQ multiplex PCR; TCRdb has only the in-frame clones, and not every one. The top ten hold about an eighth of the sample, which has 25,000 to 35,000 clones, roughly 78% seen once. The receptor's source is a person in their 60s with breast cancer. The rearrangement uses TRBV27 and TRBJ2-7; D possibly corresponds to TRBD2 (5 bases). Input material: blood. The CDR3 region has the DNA TGTGCCAGCAGTTTATACGGGATTGAGTCGGACGAGCAGTACTTC. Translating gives CASSLYGIESDEQYF.